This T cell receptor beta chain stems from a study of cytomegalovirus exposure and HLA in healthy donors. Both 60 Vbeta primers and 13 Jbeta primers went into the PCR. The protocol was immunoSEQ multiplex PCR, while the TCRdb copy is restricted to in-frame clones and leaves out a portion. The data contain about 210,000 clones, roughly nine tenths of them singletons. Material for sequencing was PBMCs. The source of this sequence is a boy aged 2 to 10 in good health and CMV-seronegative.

The chain's CDR3 is CSAGRQGALTYEQYF. The CDR3 DNA sequence: TGCAGCGCCGGACGACAGGGGGCGCTTACTTACGAGCAGTACTTC. V usage is TRBV29-1 and J usage is TRBJ2-7; 10 bases align to TRBD1. CDR1 is SQVTM and CDR2 is ANQGSEA in the germline V gene. Trimming took 7 bases from V and 4 from J; bases not matched to a gene: 13. The CDR3 runs 15 residues.